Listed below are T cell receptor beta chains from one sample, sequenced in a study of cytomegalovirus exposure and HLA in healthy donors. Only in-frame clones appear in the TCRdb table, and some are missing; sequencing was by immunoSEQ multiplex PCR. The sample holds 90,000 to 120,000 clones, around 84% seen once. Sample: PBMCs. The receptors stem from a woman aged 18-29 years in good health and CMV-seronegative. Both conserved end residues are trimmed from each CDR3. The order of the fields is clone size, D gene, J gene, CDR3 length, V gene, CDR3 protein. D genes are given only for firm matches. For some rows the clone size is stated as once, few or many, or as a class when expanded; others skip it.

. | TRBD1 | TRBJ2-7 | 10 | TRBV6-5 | ASSGQGGEQY
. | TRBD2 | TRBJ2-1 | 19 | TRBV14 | ASSQGRTSGIYEFSYNEQF
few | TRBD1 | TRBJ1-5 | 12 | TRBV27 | ASSRTGGNQPQH
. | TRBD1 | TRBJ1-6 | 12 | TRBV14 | ASSRDRGNSPLH
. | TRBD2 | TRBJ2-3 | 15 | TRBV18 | ASSPLRGSGGTDTQY
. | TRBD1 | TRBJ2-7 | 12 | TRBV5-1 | ASSETGTAYEQY
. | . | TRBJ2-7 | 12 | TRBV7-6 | ASSLAAYSYEQY
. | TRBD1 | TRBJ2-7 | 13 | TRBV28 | ASSLIGTGAYEQY
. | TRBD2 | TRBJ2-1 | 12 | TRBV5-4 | ASSLAGGHNEQF
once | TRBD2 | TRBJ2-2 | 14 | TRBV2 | ASSDGLAGGPGELF
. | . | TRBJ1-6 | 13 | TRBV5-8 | ASSLKQGARSPLH